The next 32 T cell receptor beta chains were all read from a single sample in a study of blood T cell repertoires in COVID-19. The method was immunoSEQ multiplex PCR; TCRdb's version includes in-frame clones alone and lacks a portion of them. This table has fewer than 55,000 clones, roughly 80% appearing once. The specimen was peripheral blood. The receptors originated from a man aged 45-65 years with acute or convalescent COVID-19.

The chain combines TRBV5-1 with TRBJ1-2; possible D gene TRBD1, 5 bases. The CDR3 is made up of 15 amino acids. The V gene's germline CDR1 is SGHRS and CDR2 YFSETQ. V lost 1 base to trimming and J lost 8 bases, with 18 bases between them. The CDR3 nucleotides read TGCGCCAGCAGCTTGTCTTCCAGGGAGGGCAGCGGCTACACCTTC. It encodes CASSLSSREGSGYTF.

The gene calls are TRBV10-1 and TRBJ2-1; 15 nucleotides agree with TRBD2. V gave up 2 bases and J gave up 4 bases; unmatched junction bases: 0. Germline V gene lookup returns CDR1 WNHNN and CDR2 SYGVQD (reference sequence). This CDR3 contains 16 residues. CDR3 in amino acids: CASSEGLAGGYNEQFF. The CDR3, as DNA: TGCGCCAGCAGTGAGGGACTAGCGGGGGGGTACAATGAGCAGTTCTTC.

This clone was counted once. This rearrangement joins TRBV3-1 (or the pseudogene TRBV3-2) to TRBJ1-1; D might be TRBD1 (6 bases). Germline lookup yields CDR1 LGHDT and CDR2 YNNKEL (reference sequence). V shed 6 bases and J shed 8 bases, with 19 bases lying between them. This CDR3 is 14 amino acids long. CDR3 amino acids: CASSLGQSGREAFF. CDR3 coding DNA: TGTGCCAGCAGTCTCGGACAGAGCGGCAGGGAAGCTTTCTTT.

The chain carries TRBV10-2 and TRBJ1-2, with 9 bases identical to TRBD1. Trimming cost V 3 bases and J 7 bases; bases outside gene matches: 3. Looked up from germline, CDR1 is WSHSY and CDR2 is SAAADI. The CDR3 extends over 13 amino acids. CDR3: CASSEQGASGYTF. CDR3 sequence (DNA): TGCGCCAGCAGTGAACAGGGGGCCAGTGGCTACACCTTC.

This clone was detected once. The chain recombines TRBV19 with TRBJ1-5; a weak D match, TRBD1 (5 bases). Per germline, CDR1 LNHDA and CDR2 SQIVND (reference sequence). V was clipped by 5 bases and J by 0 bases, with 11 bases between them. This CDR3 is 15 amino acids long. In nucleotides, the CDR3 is TGTGCCAGTAGTGTCGGGAGGGGTAGCAATCAGCCCCAGCATTTT. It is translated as CASSVGRGSNQPQHF.

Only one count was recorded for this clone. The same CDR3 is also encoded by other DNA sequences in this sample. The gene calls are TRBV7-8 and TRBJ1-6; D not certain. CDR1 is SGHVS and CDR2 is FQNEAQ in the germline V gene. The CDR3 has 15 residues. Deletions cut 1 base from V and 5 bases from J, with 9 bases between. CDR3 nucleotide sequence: TGTGCCAGCAGCTTAGAGTCACACCATAATTCACCCCTCCACTTT. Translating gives CASSLESHHNSPLHF.

The CDR3 here is CASSFGLAGEEQFF. The CDR3 DNA reads TGTGCCAGCAGCTTTGGGCTAGCGGGAGAGGAGCAGTTCTTC. The genes are TRBV7-9 and TRBJ2-1; 10 bases fit TRBD2. The V gene end was trimmed by 3 bases and the J gene end by 10 bases; junction bases not matched to a gene: 6. CDR3 length equals 14 residues. The germline V gene has CDR1 SEHNR and CDR2 FQNEAQ (reference sequence). Full variable domain (remainder filled in from reference TRBV7-9 and TRBJ2-1): DTGVSQNPRHKITKRGQNVTFRCDPISEHNRLYWYRQTLGQGPEFLTYFQNEAQLEKSRLLSDRFSAERPKGSFSTLEIQRTEQGDSAMYLCASSFGLAGEEQFFGPGTRLTVL.

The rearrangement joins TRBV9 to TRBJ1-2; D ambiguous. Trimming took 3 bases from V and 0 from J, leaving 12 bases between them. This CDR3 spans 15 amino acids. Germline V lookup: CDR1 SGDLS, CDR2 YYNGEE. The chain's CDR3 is CASSATHPTNYGYTF. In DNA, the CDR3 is TGTGCCAGCAGCGCGACTCACCCTACTAACTATGGCTACACCTTC.

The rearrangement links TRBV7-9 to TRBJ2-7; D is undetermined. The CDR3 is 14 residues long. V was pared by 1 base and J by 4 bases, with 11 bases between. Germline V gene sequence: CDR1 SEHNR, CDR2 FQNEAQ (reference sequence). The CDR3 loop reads CASSLGWAPYEQYF. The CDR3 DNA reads TGTGCCAGCAGCTTAGGTTGGGCACCGTACGAGCAGTACTTC.

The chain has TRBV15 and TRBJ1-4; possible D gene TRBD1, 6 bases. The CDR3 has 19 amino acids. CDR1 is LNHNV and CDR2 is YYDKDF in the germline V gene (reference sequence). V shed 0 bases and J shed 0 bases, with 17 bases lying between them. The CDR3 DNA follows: TGTGCCACCAGCAGAGATCTTTACAGGGCGCCTGCAACTAATGAAAAACTGTTTTTT. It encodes CATSRDLYRAPATNEKLFF.

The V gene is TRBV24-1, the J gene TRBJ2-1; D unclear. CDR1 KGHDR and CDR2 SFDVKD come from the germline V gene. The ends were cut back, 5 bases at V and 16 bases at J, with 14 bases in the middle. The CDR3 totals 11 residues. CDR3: CATSVDLELFF. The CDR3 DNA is TGTGCCACCAGTGTCGACCTGGAACTATTCTTC.

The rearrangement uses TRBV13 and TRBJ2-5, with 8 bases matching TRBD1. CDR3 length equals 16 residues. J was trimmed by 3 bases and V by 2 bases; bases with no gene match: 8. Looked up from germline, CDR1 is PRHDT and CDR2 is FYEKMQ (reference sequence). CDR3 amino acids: CASSLWAGGLEETQYF. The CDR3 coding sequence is TGTGCCAGCAGCTTATGGGCAGGGGGCTTAGAAGAGACCCAGTACTTC.

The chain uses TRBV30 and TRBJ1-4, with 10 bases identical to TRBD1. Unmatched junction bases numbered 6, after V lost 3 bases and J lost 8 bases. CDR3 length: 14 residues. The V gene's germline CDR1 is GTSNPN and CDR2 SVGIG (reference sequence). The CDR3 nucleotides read TGTGCCTGGAGAGGACAGGGGGGGGGCGAAAAACTGTTTTTT. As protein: CAWRGQGGGEKLFF.

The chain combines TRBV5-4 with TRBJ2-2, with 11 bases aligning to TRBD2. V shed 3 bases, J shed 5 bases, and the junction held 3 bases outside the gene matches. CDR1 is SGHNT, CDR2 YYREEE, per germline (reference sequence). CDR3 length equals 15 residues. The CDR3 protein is CASSSTSGGTGELFF. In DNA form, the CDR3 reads TGTGCCAGCAGCTCAACTAGCGGGGGAACCGGGGAGCTGTTTTTT.

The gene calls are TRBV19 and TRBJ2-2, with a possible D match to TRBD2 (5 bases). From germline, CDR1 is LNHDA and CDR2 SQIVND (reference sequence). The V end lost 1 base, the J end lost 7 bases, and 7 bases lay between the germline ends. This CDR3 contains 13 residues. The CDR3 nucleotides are TGTGCCAGTAGTATAGTAGCGTTCGGGGAGCTGTTTTTT. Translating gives CASSIVAFGELFF. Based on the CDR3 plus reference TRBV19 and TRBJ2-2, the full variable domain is DGGITQSPKYLFRKEGQNVTLSCEQNLNHDAMYWYRQDPGQGLRLIYYSQIVNDFQKGDIAEGYSVSREKKESFPLTVTSAQKNPTAFYLCASSIVAFGELFFGEGSRLTVL.

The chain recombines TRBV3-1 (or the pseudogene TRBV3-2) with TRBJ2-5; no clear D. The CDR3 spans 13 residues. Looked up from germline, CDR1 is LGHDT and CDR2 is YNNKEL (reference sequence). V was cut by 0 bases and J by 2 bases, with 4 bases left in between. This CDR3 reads CASSQDIQETQYF. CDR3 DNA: TGTGCCAGCAGCCAAGACATTCAAGAGACCCAGTACTTC.

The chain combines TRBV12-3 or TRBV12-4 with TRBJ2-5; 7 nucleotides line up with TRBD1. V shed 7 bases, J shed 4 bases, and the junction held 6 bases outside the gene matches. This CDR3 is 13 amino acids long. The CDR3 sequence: CASTKGARETQYF. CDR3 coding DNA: TGTGCCAGCACTAAGGGGGCCCGAGAGACCCAGTACTTC.

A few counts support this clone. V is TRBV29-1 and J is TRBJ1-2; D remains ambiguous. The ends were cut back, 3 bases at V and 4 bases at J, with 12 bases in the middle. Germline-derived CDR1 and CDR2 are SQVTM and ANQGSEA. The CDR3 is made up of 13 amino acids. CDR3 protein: CSVDLRESYGYTF. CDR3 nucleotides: TGCAGCGTTGATCTGCGAGAGAGCTATGGCTACACCTTC.

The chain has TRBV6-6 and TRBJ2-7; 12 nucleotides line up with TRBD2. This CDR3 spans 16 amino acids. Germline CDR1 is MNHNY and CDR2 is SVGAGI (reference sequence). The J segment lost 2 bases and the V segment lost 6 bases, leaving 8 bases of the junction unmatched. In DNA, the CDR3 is TGTGCCAGCAGACTAGCGGGAGGCGAGGCACCCTACGAGCAGTACTTC. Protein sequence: CASRLAGGEAPYEQYF.

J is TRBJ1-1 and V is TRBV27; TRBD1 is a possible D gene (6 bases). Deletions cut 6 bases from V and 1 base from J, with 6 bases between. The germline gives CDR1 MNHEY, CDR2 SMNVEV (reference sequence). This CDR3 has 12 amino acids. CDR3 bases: TGTGCCAGCAGGACAGGGAACACTGAAGCTTTCTTT. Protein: CASRTGNTEAFF.

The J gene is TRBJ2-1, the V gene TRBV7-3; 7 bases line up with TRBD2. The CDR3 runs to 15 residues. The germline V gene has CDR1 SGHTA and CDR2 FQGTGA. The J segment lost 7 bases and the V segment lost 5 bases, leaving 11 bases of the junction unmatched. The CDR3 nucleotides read TGTGCCAGCAGCCCAGATGGCGGGAGTCGAAATGAGCAGTTCTTC. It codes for CASSPDGGSRNEQFF. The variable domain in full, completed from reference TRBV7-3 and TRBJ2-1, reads GAGVSQTPSNKVTEKGKYVELRCDPISGHTALYWYRQSLGQGPEFLIYFQGTGAADDSGLPNDRFFAVRPEGSVSTLKIQRTERGDSAVYLCASSPDGGSRNEQFFGPGTRLTVL.

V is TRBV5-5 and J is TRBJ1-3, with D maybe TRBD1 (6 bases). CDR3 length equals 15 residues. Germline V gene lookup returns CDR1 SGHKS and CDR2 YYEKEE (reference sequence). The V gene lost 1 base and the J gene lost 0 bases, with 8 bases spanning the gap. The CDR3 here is CASSLLQGSGNTIYF. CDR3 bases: TGTGCCAGCAGCTTGCTACAGGGCTCTGGAAACACCATATATTTT.

The DNA for the CDR3 is TGTGCCAGCAGCCGGGGACTATATTACAATGAGCAGTTCTTC. This encodes CASSRGLYYNEQFF. The chain has TRBV4-2 and TRBJ2-1, with 7 nucleotides matching TRBD2. Unmatched junction bases numbered 4, after V lost 4 bases and J lost 4 bases. Looked up from germline, CDR1 is LGHNA and CDR2 is YNFKEQ. The length of the CDR3 is 14 residues.

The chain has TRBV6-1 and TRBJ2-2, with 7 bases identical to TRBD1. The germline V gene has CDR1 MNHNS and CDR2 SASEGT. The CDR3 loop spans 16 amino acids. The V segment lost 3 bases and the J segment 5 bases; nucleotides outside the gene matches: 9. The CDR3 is CASSDLPTGSTGELFF. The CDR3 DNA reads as TGTGCCAGCAGTGACCTGCCGACAGGGAGTACCGGGGAGCTGTTTTTT.

CDR3 residues: CASTRQGPNQPQHF. The CDR3 nucleotides read TGTGCCAGCACGAGGCAGGGGCCCAATCAGCCCCAGCATTTT. J is TRBJ1-5 and V is TRBV6-6, with D possibly TRBD1 on 6 matching bases. V lost 7 bases and J lost 3, with 13 bases in between. The CDR3 consists of 14 residues. Looked up from germline, CDR1 is MNHNY and CDR2 is SVGAGI (reference sequence).

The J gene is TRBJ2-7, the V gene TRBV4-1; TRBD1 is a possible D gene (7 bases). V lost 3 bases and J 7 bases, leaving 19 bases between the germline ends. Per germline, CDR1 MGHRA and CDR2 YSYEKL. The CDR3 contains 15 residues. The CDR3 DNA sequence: TGCGCCAGCAGCCACTCCGGGTTCAGGGGGGATGAGCAGTACTTC. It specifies CASSHSGFRGDEQYF.

CDR3: CSVDGTSGSRNEQFF. CDR3 sequence (DNA): TGCAGCGTTGACGGGACTAGCGGGAGTAGGAATGAGCAGTTCTTC. V gene TRBV29-1 combines with J gene TRBJ2-1, with 14 bases aligning to TRBD2. The CDR3 consists of 15 residues. Germline CDR1 reads SQVTM; CDR2 reads ANQGSEA. J gave up 7 bases and V 3 bases, and 5 bases lay outside the gene matches.

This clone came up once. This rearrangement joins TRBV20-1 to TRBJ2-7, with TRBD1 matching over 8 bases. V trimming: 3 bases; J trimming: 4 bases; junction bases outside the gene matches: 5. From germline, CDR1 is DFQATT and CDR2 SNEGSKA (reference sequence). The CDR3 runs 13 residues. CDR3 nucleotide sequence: TGCAGTGCTAGTAATCAGGGGGCATACGAGCAGTACTTC. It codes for CSASNQGAYEQYF.

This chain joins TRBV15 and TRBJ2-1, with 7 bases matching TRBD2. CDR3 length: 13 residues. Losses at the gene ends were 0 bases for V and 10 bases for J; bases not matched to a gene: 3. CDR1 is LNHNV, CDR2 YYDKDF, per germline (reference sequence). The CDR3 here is CATSRDLGGEQFF. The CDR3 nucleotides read TGTGCCACCAGCAGAGATCTGGGGGGGGAGCAGTTCTTC.

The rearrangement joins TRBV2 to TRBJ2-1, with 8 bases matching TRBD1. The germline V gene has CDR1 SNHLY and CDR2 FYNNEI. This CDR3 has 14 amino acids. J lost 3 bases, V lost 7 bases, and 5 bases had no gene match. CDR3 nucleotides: TGTGCCAGCAACTCGGACAGGGACTACAATGAGCAGTTCTTC. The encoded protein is CASNSDRDYNEQFF. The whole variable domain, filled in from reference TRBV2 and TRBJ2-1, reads EPEVTQTPSHQVTQMGQEVILRCVPISNHLYFYWYRQILGQKVEFLVSFYNNEISEKSEIFDDQFSVERPDGSNFTLKIRSTKLEDSAMYFCASNSDRDYNEQFFGPGTRLTVL.

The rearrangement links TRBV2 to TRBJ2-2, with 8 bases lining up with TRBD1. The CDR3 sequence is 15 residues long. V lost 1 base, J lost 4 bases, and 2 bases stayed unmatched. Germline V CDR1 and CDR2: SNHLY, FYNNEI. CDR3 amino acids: CASSEGQGATGELFF. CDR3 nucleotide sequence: TGTGCCAGCAGTGAAGGGCAGGGGGCCACCGGGGAGCTGTTTTTT.

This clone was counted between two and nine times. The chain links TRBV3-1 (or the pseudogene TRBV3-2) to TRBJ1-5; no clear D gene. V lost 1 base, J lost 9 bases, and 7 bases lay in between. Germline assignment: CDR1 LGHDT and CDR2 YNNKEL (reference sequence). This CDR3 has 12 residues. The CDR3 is CASSQGLSPQHF. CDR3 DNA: TGTGCCAGCAGCCAAGGCCTATCGCCCCAGCATTTT.